This TCR beta chain was recorded in a study of shared clonotypes between healthy human individuals. At the level of the study: Used for every donor were three CD4 naive, three CD4 memory, two CD8 naive and one CD8 memory plate. Overall study results and limits: Among non-shared clonotypes, generation probabilities were lower than among those shared by all four donors. Memory subsets generally showed smaller estimated richness than naive subsets did.

About this clone itself: As yet, its antigen is unknown.

The CDR3 has 14 residues. Per germline, CDR1 SGHDT and CDR2 YYEEEE. The V end lost 2 bases, the J end lost 7 bases, and 16 bases lay between the germline ends. Running of the assay took place at deep level. Clones were read by immunoSEQ multiplex PCR, and TCRdb kept only the in-frame ones, dropping some. This sample has about 2.2 million clones, with over 85% found just once. Naive-designated CD8 cells lacked CD45RO, were positively enriched for CCR7, and omitted terminally differentiated effector memory CD45RA+ cells. This sequence joins TRBV5-6 and TRBJ2-7; D possibly corresponds to TRBD1 (5 bases). The sample taken for sequencing was naive CD8+ T cells from PBMCs. The origin of this receptor is a young man in good health. Some clones in this sample may be carry-over from other donors' samples. The CDR3 DNA sequence: TGTGCCAGCAGCTTTGAGACAGAAAGCAGGGAGCAGTACTTC. Translated: CASSFETESREQYF.